A selection of T cell receptor beta chains follows, all from one sample in a study of post-analysis software for immune sequencing data. TCRdb fed the PCR reads into MiXCR, producing one record per CDR3 protein. The sample yields 650,000 to 900,000 distinct CDR3 sequences, around 42% seen once. Material: blood. These receptors all stem from a girl aged 5 to 17 with multiple sclerosis. CDR3s include the opening cysteine and the closing phenylalanine or tryptophan. D genes are given only for firm matches. A row's size may be missing; if present it is once, few, many or a size class.

D,J,V,size,DNA,CDR3
NA,TRBJ1-3,TRBV5-5,NA,TGTGCCAGCAGCTTTGGCGTAGGAAACACCATATATTTT,CASSFGVGNTIYF
TRBD1,TRBJ1-5,TRBV6-4,few,TGTGCCAGGGACAGGGCTGGCAATCAGCCCCAGCATTTT,CARDRAGNQPQHF
TRBD2,TRBJ2-5,TRBV12-3/TRBV12-4,NA,TGTGCCAGCAGCCCGGGGATCCTAGCGGGAGTAGAGACCCAGTACTTC,CASSPGILAGVETQYF
TRBD2,TRBJ2-3,TRBV12-3/TRBV12-4,few,TGTGCCAGCAGCGAAACTAGCGGGAGAAGAAATACGCAGTATTTT,CASSETSGRRNTQYF
TRBD2,TRBJ2-1,TRBV5-6,NA,TGTGCCAGCAGCTTGATGCGGGAGGGCCTTTCCTACAATGAGCAGTTCTTC,CASSLMREGLSYNEQFF
NA,TRBJ2-1,TRBV5-1,NA,TGCGCCAGCAGCCGACCAGGTGAGGCTTACAATGAGCAGTTCTTC,CASSRPGEAYNEQFF
NA,TRBJ2-3,TRBV20-1,NA,TGCAGTGCTAGAAGTCCTGACACAGATACGCAGTATTTT,CSARSPDTDTQYF
TRBD2,TRBJ2-3,TRBV29-1,NA,TGCAGCGTTGAAGATGGGCTAGCGGGAGATGAAGATACGCAGTATTTT,CSVEDGLAGDEDTQYF
TRBD1,TRBJ1-2,TRBV28,NA,TGTGCCAGCAGTGAGGACAGGGGGCTTTTTGGCTACACCTTC,CASSEDRGLFGYTF
NA,TRBJ2-7,TRBV5-1,NA,TGCGCCAGCAGCTTGCACAGCCCCGGGACCGCCTACGAGCAGTACTTC,CASSLHSPGTAYEQYF
NA,TRBJ2-1,TRBV29-1,NA,TGCAGCGTAAGGACAACGATTAATGAGCAGTTCTTC,CSVRTTINEQFF
TRBD1,TRBJ2-7,TRBV7-9,NA,TGTGCCAGCAGCCCGGACAGGAACCTCTACGAGCAGTACTTC,CASSPDRNLYEQYF
NA,TRBJ1-4,TRBV4-2,NA,TGTGCCAGCAGCCATGAAGTCGGGGAAAAACTGTTTTTT,CASSHEVGEKLFF
NA,TRBJ2-5,TRBV10-3,NA,TGTGCCGTCAGTGAGGCAGGCCCCGAACAAGAGACCCAGTACTTC,CAVSEAGPEQETQYF
TRBD2,TRBJ2-2,TRBV9,few,TGTGCCAGCGGGGAGGGTGCCGGGGAGCTGTTTTTT,CASGEGAGELFF
TRBD2,TRBJ2-3,TRBV20-1,NA,TGCAGTGCTTTTAGCGGGAGGGCCGGAGATACGCAGTATTTT,CSAFSGRAGDTQYF
TRBD1,TRBJ2-7,TRBV7-6,NA,TGTGCCAGCACCTTAGGGACAGGGGGTACCTACGAGCAGTACTTC,CASTLGTGGTYEQYF
TRBD2,TRBJ2-7,TRBV15,NA,TGTGCCACCAGCACAATAGCGGGAGAGGAGCTGTACTTC,CATSTIAGEELYF
TRBD1,TRBJ2-7,TRBV2,NA,TGTGCCAGCACCCTGGGGACAGGGGTTAAGCAGTACTTC,CASTLGTGVKQYF
TRBD2,TRBJ2-1,TRBV7-9,NA,TGTGCCAGCAGCTTAGAGATGTCTAGCGGGACCTCCTACAATGAGCAGTTCTTC,CASSLEMSSGTSYNEQFF
NA,TRBJ1-4,TRBV29-1,few,TGCAGCGTTGCCTCCAGCATAGCAGGAGAAAAACTGTTTTTT,CSVASSIAGEKLFF
NA,TRBJ2-1,TRBV27,NA,TGTGCCAGCAGTTTATTACAAATAGCCCCCTACAATGAGCAGTTCTTC,CASSLLQIAPYNEQFF
TRBD1,TRBJ2-5,TRBV12-3/TRBV12-4,few,TGTGCCAGCAGTCCCTGGACAGGGCGAGAGACCCAGTACTTC,CASSPWTGRETQYF
TRBD1,TRBJ1-5,TRBV28,NA,TGTGCCAGCAGTACGGGACAGGGGGCCGATCAGCCCCAGCATTTT,CASSTGQGADQPQHF
NA,TRBJ1-1,TRBV12-3/TRBV12-4,few,TGTGCCAGCAGTTTAGCGTCGGGAGTTAACACTGAAGCTTTCTTT,CASSLASGVNTEAFF
TRBD2,TRBJ2-7,TRBV12-3/TRBV12-4,few,TGTGCCAGCAGTTTCCGGGGGGACGAGCAGTACTTC,CASSFRGDEQYF
NA,TRBJ2-1,TRBV6-6,NA,TGTGCCAGCAGGGACCAGGGGAATGAGCAGTTCTTC,CASRDQGNEQFF
TRBD1,TRBJ2-1,TRBV4-2,few,TGTGCCAGCAGCCAGTGGACAGGGGGGTACAATGAGCAGTTCTTC,CASSQWTGGYNEQFF
TRBD2,TRBJ2-1,TRBV20-1,NA,TGCAGTGCTAGAAAAACTAGCGGGAGCGCCGGGGATGAGCAGTTCTTC,CSARKTSGSAGDEQFF
NA,TRBJ2-1,TRBV9,NA,TGTGCCAGCAGCGACGCCACCGGGACTCCAGAGGTCGATGAGCAGTTCTTC,CASSDATGTPEVDEQFF
TRBD2,TRBJ2-5,TRBV29-1,many,TGCAGCGTGGCAAGCGGGAGTGGTGAGACCCAGTACTTC,CSVASGSGETQYF
TRBD1,TRBJ1-2,TRBV12-3/TRBV12-4,NA,TGTGCCAGCAGTTCGACAGGGGATGTCGGCTACACCTTC,CASSSTGDVGYTF
NA,TRBJ1-1,TRBV12-5,few,TGTGCTAGTGGTTTGCCACTGGGGGAGGACACTGAAGCTTTCTTT,CASGLPLGEDTEAFF
TRBD2,TRBJ2-1,TRBV7-2,few,TGTGCCAGCAGCTTAAAGGGAGGGCCCCCCAATGAGCAGTTCTTC,CASSLKGGPPNEQFF
NA,TRBJ1-1,TRBV5-5,NA,TGTGCCAGCAGCTTGTCGGTGGGGACTGAAGCTTTCTTT,CASSLSVGTEAFF
TRBD2,TRBJ2-7,TRBV4-1,few,TGCGCCAGCAGCCAATCGGAGACTAGCGGGACCTACGAGCAGTACTTC,CASSQSETSGTYEQYF
NA,TRBJ1-2,TRBV15,NA,TGTGCCACCAGCAGACAAAAGGGACAACCTTTCTATGGCTACACCTTC,CATSRQKGQPFYGYTF
NA,TRBJ1-4,TRBV7-2,NA,TGTGCCAGCAGCTTGTTGGGTACAGCAACTAATGAAAAACTGTTTTTT,CASSLLGTATNEKLFF
TRBD2,TRBJ2-1,TRBV12-3/TRBV12-4,few,TGTGCCAGCAGTTTTTCTGGGAGGGACAATGAGCAGTTCTTC,CASSFSGRDNEQFF
TRBD2,TRBJ2-1,TRBV4-1,NA,TGCGCCAGCAGCCAAGATGGACCGGGAGGGGGAAACAATGAGCAGTTCTTC,CASSQDGPGGGNNEQFF
TRBD1,TRBJ1-2,TRBV6-4,NA,TGTGCCAGCAGAGGAACAGGGGGCGGCTACACCTTC,CASRGTGGGYTF
TRBD1,TRBJ1-4,TRBV19,NA,TGTGCCAGTAACGACAGGGGAGGGTGGGGTGTTGAAAAACTGTTTTTT,CASNDRGGWGVEKLFF
TRBD1,TRBJ2-3,TRBV12-3/TRBV12-4,NA,TGTGCCAGCAGTTTACCGGCAGGGGGCGGAGATACGCAGTATTTT,CASSLPAGGGDTQYF
NA,TRBJ2-7,TRBV29-1,NA,TGCAGCGTCGGGACACCAAATTACTACGAGCAGTACTTC,CSVGTPNYYEQYF
NA,TRBJ1-1,TRBV5-8,few,TGTGCCAGCAGCTTGTATCCGCAGCCGAACACTGAAGCTTTCTTT,CASSLYPQPNTEAFF
NA,TRBJ1-2,TRBV3-1,few,TGTGCCAGCAGCCTGGGGGCCTTCTCCCCCGGCTACACCTTC,CASSLGAFSPGYTF
NA,TRBJ2-1,TRBV29-1,few,TGCAGCGCCGGCCAGGGAAATGAGCAGTTCTTC,CSAGQGNEQFF
TRBD1,TRBJ2-5,TRBV3-1,NA,TGTGCCAGCAGCCCCCGGACAGGGGTGATGGGGAAGGAGACCCAGTACTTC,CASSPRTGVMGKETQYF
NA,TRBJ2-5,TRBV7-2,NA,TGTGCCAGCAGCTTGATGGGGTGGCAAGAGACCCAGTACTTC,CASSLMGWQETQYF
NA,TRBJ2-1,TRBV29-1,few,TGCAGCGTTGAATACCAGGGCTCCTACAATGAGCAGTTCTTC,CSVEYQGSYNEQFF
NA,TRBJ2-7,TRBV6-1,NA,TGTGCCAGCAGTGTAAACAGGGACCTGGGGGAGCAGTACTTC,CASSVNRDLGEQYF
NA,TRBJ2-7,TRBV7-9,few,TGTGCCAGCACCACGGGGGCGGGTACCTACGAGCAGTACTTC,CASTTGAGTYEQYF
NA,TRBJ2-7,TRBV7-9,NA,TGTGCCAGCAGCATTAATGACTTAGCCCAGCACGAGCAGTACTTC,CASSINDLAQHEQYF
NA,TRBJ1-2,TRBV20-1,NA,TGCAGTGCTAGCGCTCTGGGGGAAGGCTACACCTTC,CSASALGEGYTF
NA,TRBJ1-5,TRBV28,once,TGTGCCAGCAACCCATGGGCCCAAGGACAGCCCCAGCATTTT,CASNPWAQGQPQHF
NA,TRBJ1-2,TRBV29-1,NA,TGCAGCGTTTCCACAGGGACCCGCTATGGCTACACCTTC,CSVSTGTRYGYTF
NA,TRBJ2-5,TRBV29-1,NA,TGCAGCGTTGCTGGGACACTCATGGAAGAGACCCAGTACTTC,CSVAGTLMEETQYF
NA,TRBJ1-4,TRBV7-2,NA,TGTGCCAGCAGCTTATTCGGGGTGGGGAATGAAAAACTGTTTTTT,CASSLFGVGNEKLFF
TRBD1,TRBJ1-2,TRBV4-1,few,TGCGCCAGCATGCCAATATTGGACAGGGAAGTTGGCTATGGCTACACCTTC,CASMPILDREVGYGYTF
NA,TRBJ1-2,TRBV27,NA,TGTGCCAGCAGTTTATCCGGGGGAGACTATGGCTACACCTTC,CASSLSGGDYGYTF